Shown below are 29 T cell receptor beta chains from a single sample sequenced in a study of blood T cell repertoires in COVID-19. Measured with immunoSEQ multiplex PCR; TCRdb has only the in-frame clones, and not every one. The sample holds around 200,000 clones, roughly 86% seen once. The sequencing input was PBMCs or T cells enriched from blood (not recorded which). The receptors come from a man aged 18 to 29 with acute COVID-19.

This chain links TRBV28 with TRBJ2-7; the match to TRBD2 covers 8 bases. This CDR3 spans 14 amino acids. The V gene end was trimmed by 5 bases and the J gene end by 4 bases; junction bases not matched to a gene: 7. Per germline, CDR1 MDHEN and CDR2 SYDVKM. The CDR3 reads CASSPAAGVYEQYF. CDR3 DNA: TGTGCCAGCAGTCCAGCAGCGGGGGTTTACGAGCAGTACTTC.

V usage is TRBV30 and J usage is TRBJ2-3; D unresolved. Germline V CDR1 and CDR2: GTSNPN, SVGIG (reference sequence). The CDR3 spans 12 residues. V lost 3 bases and J lost 7, with 11 bases in between. The CDR3 spells CAWSFDMNTQYF. In DNA form, the CDR3 reads TGTGCCTGGAGCTTTGACATGAATACGCAGTATTTT.

This chain uses TRBV24-1 with TRBJ2-1; TRBD1 might be the D (6 bases). Looked up from germline, CDR1 is KGHDR and CDR2 is SFDVKD. V was cut by 0 bases and J by 0 bases, with 8 bases left in between. The CDR3 runs 16 residues. The CDR3 loop reads CATSDLTGSSYNEQFF. The CDR3 bases are TGTGCCACCAGTGATTTGACAGGGAGCTCCTACAATGAGCAGTTCTTC.

The chain employs TRBV7-3 and TRBJ2-5, with 7 positions matching TRBD2. Unmatched junction bases numbered 5, after V lost 2 bases and J lost 5 bases. The CDR3 spans 14 residues. CDR1 and CDR2 (germline): SGHTA, FQGTGA. The CDR3 coding sequence is TGTGCCAGCAGCTTATTGGGAGCGGGGGAGACCCAGTACTTC. Its translation: CASSLLGAGETQYF.

This clone was seen a few times. The V gene is TRBV21-1, the J gene TRBJ1-1; the table gives TRBD1 as D, unverified against the DNA. TRBV21-1 is classified as a pseudogene. The CDR3 totals 13 residues. The CDR3 here is CASSTVRGTEAFF. In DNA form, the CDR3 reads TGTGCCAGCAGCACTGTCAGGGGAACTGAAGCTTTCTTT.

CDR3 nucleotides: TGTGCCAGAAGCTTGGGGTACAGTAATTCACCCCTCCACTTT. As protein: CARSLGYSNSPLHF. The chain recombines TRBV5-3 with TRBJ1-6; no reliable D call. TRBV5-3 carries the ORF label, with uncertain function. Trimming pared 0 bases from V and 6 bases from J, leaving 7 bases between. The CDR3 has 14 residues.

This clone was picked up a small number of times. The chain links TRBV6-5 to TRBJ1-3, with 7 bases that match TRBD1. Per the germline V gene, CDR1 is MNHEY and CDR2 is SVGAGI. V lost 7 bases, J lost 2 bases, and 5 bases stayed unmatched. There are 14 residues in the CDR3. The CDR3 bases are TGTGCCAGCATGGTACAGGGGACTGGAAACACCATATATTTT. Translation: CASMVQGTGNTIYF.

This clone was seen at least ten times. The gene calls are TRBV19 and TRBJ2-2, with D possibly being TRBD1 (5 bases). This CDR3 is built from 13 residues. Germline CDR1 LNHDA, CDR2 SQIVND (reference sequence). Between the trimmed V and J ends, which lost 7 bases and 1 base, there was a span of 7 bases. The CDR3, as DNA: TGTGCCAGTATTAGGGGGAACACCGGGGAGCTGTTTTTT. Its translation: CASIRGNTGELFF.

The rearrangement links TRBV7-3 to TRBJ1-1; D perhaps matches TRBD1 (5 bases). Germline loops: CDR1 SGHTA, CDR2 FQGTGA. V lost 2 bases and J 5 bases, leaving 9 bases between the germline ends. CDR3 size: 13 residues. CDR3 in DNA: TGTGCCAGCAGCTTAGGGGCGGGAACTGAAGCTTTCTTT. Amino acids: CASSLGAGTEAFF.

The V gene is TRBV29-1, the J gene TRBJ2-3; 9 bases align to TRBD2. The junction had 15 bases not matched to a gene; V was cut back by 3 bases and J by 8 bases. This CDR3 has 16 amino acids. Germline loops: CDR1 SQVTM, CDR2 ANQGSEA. The CDR3 DNA reads as TGCAGCGTTGATGTCGCGGCTAGCGGGATATTGAGTACGCAGTATTTT. Its translation is CSVDVAASGILSTQYF.

The chain employs TRBV5-3 and TRBJ1-3; D possibly corresponds to TRBD1 (5 bases). TRBV5-3 is annotated as an ORF whose role is uncertain. This CDR3 has 18 residues. V shed 4 bases and J shed 0 bases, with 20 bases lying between them. This CDR3 is CARSTSDRQGCSGNTIYF. CDR3 DNA: TGTGCCAGAAGCACATCCGACCGGCAGGGATGCTCTGGAAACACCATATATTTT.

This clone occurred a few times. The gene calls are TRBV28 and TRBJ2-5; D not resolved. The CDR3 runs to 14 residues. Trimming took off 7 bases at V and 2 bases at J, with 14 bases between the two ends. CDR1 is MDHEN and CDR2 is SYDVKM in the germline V gene. CDR3 in amino acids: CASTSTVVQETQYF. In nucleotides, the CDR3 is TGTGCCAGCACCTCTACGGTGGTGCAAGAGACCCAGTACTTC.

There are a few counts of this clone. The chain joins TRBV7-2 to TRBJ2-1, with 16 bases identical to TRBD2. Germline V lookup: CDR1 SGHTA, CDR2 FQGNSA. The CDR3 has 16 amino acids. Unmatched junction bases numbered 5, after V lost 5 bases and J lost 7 bases. CDR3 sequence (DNA): TGTGCCAGCAGCGGAGGGACTAGCGGGAGGGTAAATGAGCAGTTCTTC. Its protein is CASSGGTSGRVNEQFF.

This chain uses TRBV2 with TRBJ2-7; 9 positions agree with TRBD2. The CDR3 is 15 residues long. Germline values: CDR1 SNHLY, CDR2 FYNNEI. With 3 bases clipped from V and 3 bases from J, the junction kept 6 bases outside the gene matches. The CDR3 region is CASSDLAGVGYEQYF. In DNA form, the CDR3 reads TGTGCCAGCAGTGACTTAGCGGGAGTGGGCTACGAGCAGTACTTC.

The chain recombines TRBV18 with TRBJ2-1; perhaps TRBD2 as D (7 bases). Trimming cost V 0 bases and J 2 bases, with 8 bases left between them. Germline values: CDR1 KGHSH, CDR2 LQKENI. This CDR3 comprises 15 residues. CDR3 amino acids: CASSPPGGAYNEQFF. CDR3 sequence (DNA): TGTGCCAGCTCACCACCAGGGGGGGCCTACAATGAGCAGTTCTTC.

V is TRBV4-3 and J is TRBJ2-1; TRBD2 agrees at 7 bases. CDR3 size: 14 residues. Germline CDR1 is LGHNA and CDR2 is YSLEER. Trimming removed 1 base from V and 3 bases from J; junction bases left unmatched: 0. The CDR3 region is CASSQGTSYNEQFF. The CDR3 DNA sequence: TGCGCCAGCAGCCAAGGGACTAGCTACAATGAGCAGTTCTTC.

The J gene is TRBJ2-7, the V gene TRBV27, with 14 bases that match TRBD2. The CDR3 has 16 amino acids. J lost 4 bases, V lost 5 bases, and 7 bases had no gene match. The V gene's germline CDR1 is MNHEY and CDR2 SMNVEV (reference sequence). CDR3 in DNA: TGTGCCAGCAGTGCGGGACTAGCGGGAGTGGGGTACGAGCAGTACTTC. It specifies CASSAGLAGVGYEQYF.

The genes are TRBV27 and TRBJ2-3, with 7 bases aligning to TRBD2. In germline, CDR1 is MNHEY, CDR2 SMNVEV (reference sequence). The CDR3 sequence is 15 residues long. J gave up 3 bases and V 5 bases, and 8 bases lay outside the gene matches. The CDR3 sequence: CASSPGTIRTDTQYF. CDR3 nucleotides: TGTGCCAGCAGTCCCGGGACTATCAGGACAGATACGCAGTATTTT.

This sequence joins TRBV4-3 and TRBJ2-7; D unclear. Trimming removed 1 base at V and 3 bases at J, with 13 bases between. The CDR3 has 15 amino acids. From germline, CDR1 is LGHNA and CDR2 YSLEER. This chain's CDR3 is CASSQAVAGHYEQYF. In DNA, the CDR3 is TGCGCCAGCAGCCAAGCCGTGGCAGGTCACTACGAGCAGTACTTC.

The rearrangement joins TRBV4-3 to TRBJ2-3; 8 positions agree with TRBD2. This CDR3 region has 15 residues. The germline gives CDR1 LGHNA, CDR2 YSLEER. Trimming removed 0 bases from V and 7 bases from J; junction bases left unmatched: 6. Written as DNA, the CDR3 is TGCGCCAGCAGCCAAGATCGGGGGGGAGGGAATACGCAGTATTTT. The encoded protein is CASSQDRGGGNTQYF.

The chain is built from TRBV9 and TRBJ1-3; 8 bases are a match to TRBD1. With 4 bases clipped from V and 0 bases from J, the junction kept 9 bases outside the gene matches. Germline CDR1 is SGDLS and CDR2 is YYNGEE. CDR3 length: 17 amino acids. CDR3 nucleotide sequence: TGTGCCAGCAGCCCTAGCTCGACAGGGGCCTCTGGAAACACCATATATTTT. Its protein is CASSPSSTGASGNTIYF.

The rearrangement joins TRBV28 to TRBJ2-7; TRBD2 is a possible D gene (5 bases). Trimming left V 7 bases short and J 0 bases short, with 7 bases between. This CDR3 spans 12 amino acids. Germline V CDR1 and CDR2: MDHEN, SYDVKM. The CDR3 nucleotides read TGTGCCAGCATCGGGGACTCCTACGAGCAGTACTTC. Protein product: CASIGDSYEQYF.

The chain is built from TRBV7-2 and TRBJ1-5; no firm D call. The germline V gene has CDR1 SGHTA and CDR2 FQGNSA. Trimming removed 0 bases at V and 0 bases at J, with 15 bases between. This CDR3 spans 18 amino acids. CDR3: CASSLAPFTDYSNQPQHF. DNA for the CDR3: TGTGCCAGCAGCTTAGCCCCCTTTACGGACTATAGCAATCAGCCCCAGCATTTT.

V and J are TRBV29-1 and TRBJ1-1; perhaps TRBD1 as D (5 bases). Germline values: CDR1 SQVTM, CDR2 ANQGSEA. The CDR3 is made up of 11 amino acids. Trimming removed 4 bases at V and 3 bases at J, with 6 bases between. The CDR3 protein is CSVVRDTEAFF. The CDR3 DNA sequence: TGCAGCGTTGTCAGGGACACTGAAGCTTTCTTT.

The chain couples TRBV4-1 to TRBJ1-6; 11 nucleotides align to TRBD1. Germline lookup yields CDR1 MGHRA and CDR2 YSYEKL. This CDR3 region has 16 residues. The V segment lost 6 bases and the J segment 2 bases; nucleotides outside the gene matches: 3. The CDR3 region has the DNA TGCGCCAGCAGTCGGACAGGGGGCACCTATAATTCACCCCTCCACTTT. Amino acid sequence: CASSRTGGTYNSPLHF.

The sample holds one count of this clone. This sample includes further DNA sequences coding for the same CDR3. The chain carries TRBV9 and TRBJ1-2; unclear D gene. Germline CDR1 and CDR2: SGDLS and YYNGEE. V gave up 4 bases and J gave up 4 bases, with 8 bases separating them. CDR3 length: 12 amino acids. The CDR3 nucleotides read TGTGCCAGCAGCCATAGGAGCTATGGCTACACCTTC. Protein sequence: CASSHRSYGYTF.

The J gene is TRBJ2-1, the V gene TRBV28; TRBD1 agrees at 8 bases. This CDR3 is built from 15 residues. V lost 7 bases, J lost 5 bases, and 10 bases stayed unmatched. Germline V gives CDR1 MDHEN, CDR2 SYDVKM. The DNA of the CDR3 is TGTGCCAGCAATAGTCCTTTGACAGGGGACAATGAGCAGTTCTTC. Its translation is CASNSPLTGDNEQFF.

The chain employs TRBV19 and TRBJ2-3; 10 nucleotides match TRBD1. Per the germline V gene, CDR1 is LNHDA and CDR2 is SQIVND (reference sequence). There are 13 residues in the CDR3. V shed 10 bases and J 3 bases; nucleotides not matched to a gene: 4. The CDR3 DNA sequence: TGTGCCACCGGGACAGGGGAAACAGATACGCAGTATTTT. Its translation: CATGTGETDTQYF.

This rearrangement joins TRBV11-3 to TRBJ2-7, with TRBD1 matching over 9 bases. This CDR3 region has 14 residues. J gave up 5 bases and V 5 bases, and 7 bases lay outside the gene matches. In germline, CDR1 is SGHNT, CDR2 YENEEA. CDR3 DNA sequence: TGTGCCAGCAGCCCGGGACAGGGATCCCACGAGCAGTACTTC. This codes for CASSPGQGSHEQYF.